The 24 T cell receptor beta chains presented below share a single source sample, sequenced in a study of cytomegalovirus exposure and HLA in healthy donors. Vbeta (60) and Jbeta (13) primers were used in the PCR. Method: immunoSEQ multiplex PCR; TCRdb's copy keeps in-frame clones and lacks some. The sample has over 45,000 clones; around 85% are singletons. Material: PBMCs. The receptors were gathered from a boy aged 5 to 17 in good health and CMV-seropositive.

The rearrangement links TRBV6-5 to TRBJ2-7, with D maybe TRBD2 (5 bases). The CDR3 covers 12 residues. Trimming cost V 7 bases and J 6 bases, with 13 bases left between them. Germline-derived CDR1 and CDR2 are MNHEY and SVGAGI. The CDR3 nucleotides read TGTGCCAGCACCCAGCGAGGGCCCGAGCAGTACTTC. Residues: CASTQRGPEQYF.

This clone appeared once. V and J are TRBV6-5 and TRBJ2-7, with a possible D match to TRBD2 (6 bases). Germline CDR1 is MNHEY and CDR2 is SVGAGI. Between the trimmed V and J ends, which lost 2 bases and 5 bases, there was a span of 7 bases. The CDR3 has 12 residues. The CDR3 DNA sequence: TGTGCCAGCAGTTACGCGGGAAACGAGCAGTACTTC. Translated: CASSYAGNEQYF.

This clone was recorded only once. The CDR3, as DNA: TGTGCCAGCACCCCGGGCGGGGAGCACGGGGAGCTGTTTTTT. Protein sequence: CASTPGGEHGELFF. The V and J genes are TRBV6-5 and TRBJ2-2; a possible D gene is TRBD2 (6 bases). V shed 7 bases and J shed 7 bases, with 16 bases lying between them. Looked up from germline, CDR1 is MNHEY and CDR2 is SVGAGI. The CDR3 has 14 residues.

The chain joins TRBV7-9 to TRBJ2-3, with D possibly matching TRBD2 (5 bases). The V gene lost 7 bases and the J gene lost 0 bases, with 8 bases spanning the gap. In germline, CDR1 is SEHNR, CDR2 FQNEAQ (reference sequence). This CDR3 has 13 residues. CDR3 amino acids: CASKAGSTDTQYF. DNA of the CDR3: TGTGCCAGCAAGGCGGGTAGCACAGATACGCAGTATTTT. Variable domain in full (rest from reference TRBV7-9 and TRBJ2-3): DTGVSQNPRHKITKRGQNVTFRCDPISEHNRLYWYRQTLGQGPEFLTYFQNEAQLEKSRLLSDRFSAERPKGSFSTLEIQRTEQGDSAMYLCASKAGSTDTQYFGPGTRLTVL.

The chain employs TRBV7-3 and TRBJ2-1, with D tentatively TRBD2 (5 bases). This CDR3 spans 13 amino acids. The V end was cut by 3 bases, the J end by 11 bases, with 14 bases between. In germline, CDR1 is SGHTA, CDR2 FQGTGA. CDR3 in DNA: TGTGCCAGCAGCTTTAGTCCCGGACTGAAGCAGTTCTTC. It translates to CASSFSPGLKQFF. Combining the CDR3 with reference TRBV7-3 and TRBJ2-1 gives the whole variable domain GAGVSQTPSNKVTEKGKYVELRCDPISGHTALYWYRQSLGQGPEFLIYFQGTGAADDSGLPNDRFFAVRPEGSVSTLKIQRTERGDSAVYLCASSFSPGLKQFFGPGTRLTVL.

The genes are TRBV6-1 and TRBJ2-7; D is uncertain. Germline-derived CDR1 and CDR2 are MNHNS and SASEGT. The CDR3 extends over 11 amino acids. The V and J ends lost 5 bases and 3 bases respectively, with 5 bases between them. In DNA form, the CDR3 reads TGTGCCAGCAGTTTATACTACGAGCAGTACTTC. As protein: CASSLYYEQYF.

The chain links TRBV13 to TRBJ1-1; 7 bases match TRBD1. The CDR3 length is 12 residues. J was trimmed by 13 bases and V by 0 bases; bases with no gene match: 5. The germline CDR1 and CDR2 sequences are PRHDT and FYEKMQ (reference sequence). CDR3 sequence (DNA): TGTGCCAGCAGCTTAGGAAAAAGACAGGGTTTCTTT. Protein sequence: CASSLGKRQGFF.

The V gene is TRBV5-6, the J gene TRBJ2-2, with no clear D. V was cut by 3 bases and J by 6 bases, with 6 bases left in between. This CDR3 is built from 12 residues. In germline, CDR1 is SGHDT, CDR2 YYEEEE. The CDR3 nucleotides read TGTGCCAGCAGCTCGGTAGCCGGGGAGCTGTTTTTT. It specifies CASSSVAGELFF.

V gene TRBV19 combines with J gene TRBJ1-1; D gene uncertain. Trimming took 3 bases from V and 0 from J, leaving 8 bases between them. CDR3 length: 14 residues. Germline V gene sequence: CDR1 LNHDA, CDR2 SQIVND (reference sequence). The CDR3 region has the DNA TGTGCCAGTAGTATGGAGGGAATGAACACTGAAGCTTTCTTT. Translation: CASSMEGMNTEAFF.

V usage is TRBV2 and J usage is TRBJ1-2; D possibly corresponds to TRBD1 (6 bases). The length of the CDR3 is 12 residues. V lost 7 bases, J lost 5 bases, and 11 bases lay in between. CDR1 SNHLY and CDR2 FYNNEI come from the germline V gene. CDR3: CASILDRYGYTF. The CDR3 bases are TGTGCCAGCATTCTGGACAGATATGGCTACACCTTC.

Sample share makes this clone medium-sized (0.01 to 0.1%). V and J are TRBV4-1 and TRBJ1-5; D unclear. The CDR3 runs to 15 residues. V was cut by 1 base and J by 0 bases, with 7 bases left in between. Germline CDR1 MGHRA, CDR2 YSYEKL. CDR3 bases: TGCGCCAGCAGCCAAGGGTACACTAGCAATCAGCCCCAGCATTTT. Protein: CASSQGYTSNQPQHF.

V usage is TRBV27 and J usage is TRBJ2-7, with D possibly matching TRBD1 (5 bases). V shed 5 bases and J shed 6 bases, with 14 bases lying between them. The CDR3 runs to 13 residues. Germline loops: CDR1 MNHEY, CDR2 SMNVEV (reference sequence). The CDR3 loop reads CASSLSGSGEQYF. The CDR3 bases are TGTGCCAGCAGTCTGTCAGGGTCCGGCGAGCAGTACTTC.

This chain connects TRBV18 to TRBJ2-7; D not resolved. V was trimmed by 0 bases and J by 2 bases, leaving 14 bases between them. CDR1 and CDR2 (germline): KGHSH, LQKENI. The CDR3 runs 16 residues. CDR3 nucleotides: TGTGCCAGCTCACCACCGCTTTCTGGCGGCCCCTACGAGCAGTACTTC. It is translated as CASSPPLSGGPYEQYF.

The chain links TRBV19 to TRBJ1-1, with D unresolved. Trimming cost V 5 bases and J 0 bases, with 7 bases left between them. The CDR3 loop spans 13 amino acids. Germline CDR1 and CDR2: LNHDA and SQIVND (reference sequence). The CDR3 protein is CASSPQMNTEAFF. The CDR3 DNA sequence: TGTGCCAGTAGTCCCCAAATGAACACTGAAGCTTTCTTT.

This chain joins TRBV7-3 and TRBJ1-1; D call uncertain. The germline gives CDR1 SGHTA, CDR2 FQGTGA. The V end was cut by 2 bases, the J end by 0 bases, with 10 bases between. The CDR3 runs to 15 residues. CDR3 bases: TGTGCCAGCAGCTTAGGCGGCAGAATGAACACTGAAGCTTTCTTT. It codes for CASSLGGRMNTEAFF. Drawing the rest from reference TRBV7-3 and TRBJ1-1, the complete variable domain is GAGVSQTPSNKVTEKGKYVELRCDPISGHTALYWYRQSLGQGPEFLIYFQGTGAADDSGLPNDRFFAVRPEGSVSTLKIQRTERGDSAVYLCASSLGGRMNTEAFFGQGTRLTVV.

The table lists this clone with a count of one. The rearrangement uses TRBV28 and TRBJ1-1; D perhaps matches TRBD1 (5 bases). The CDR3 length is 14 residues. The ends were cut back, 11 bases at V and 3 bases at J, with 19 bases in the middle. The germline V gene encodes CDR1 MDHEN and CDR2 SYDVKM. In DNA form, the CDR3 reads TGTGCCTCCTTAACCCGGGGGGATTACACTGAAGCTTTCTTT. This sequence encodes CASLTRGDYTEAFF.

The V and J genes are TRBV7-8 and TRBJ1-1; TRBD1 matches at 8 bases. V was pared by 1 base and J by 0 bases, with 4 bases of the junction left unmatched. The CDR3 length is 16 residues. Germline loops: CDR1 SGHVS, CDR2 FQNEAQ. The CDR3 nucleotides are TGTGCCAGCAGCTTAGTGGGGGACAGGTTGAACACTGAAGCTTTCTTT. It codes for CASSLVGDRLNTEAFF.

The CDR3: CASSEGTSGDTDTQYF. Written as DNA, the CDR3 is TGTGCCAGCAGCGAAGGGACTAGCGGGGACACAGATACGCAGTATTTT. The rearrangement joins TRBV9 to TRBJ2-3; 13 bases fit TRBD2. This CDR3 is built from 16 residues. J gave up 2 bases and V 3 bases, and 3 bases lay outside the gene matches. Looked up from germline, CDR1 is SGDLS and CDR2 is YYNGEE.

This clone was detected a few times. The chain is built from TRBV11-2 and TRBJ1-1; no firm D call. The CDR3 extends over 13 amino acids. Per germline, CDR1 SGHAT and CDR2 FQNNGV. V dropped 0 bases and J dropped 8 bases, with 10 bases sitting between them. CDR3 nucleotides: TGTGCCAGCAGCTTAGATCCCTTCCTGGAAGCTTTCTTT. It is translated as CASSLDPFLEAFF.

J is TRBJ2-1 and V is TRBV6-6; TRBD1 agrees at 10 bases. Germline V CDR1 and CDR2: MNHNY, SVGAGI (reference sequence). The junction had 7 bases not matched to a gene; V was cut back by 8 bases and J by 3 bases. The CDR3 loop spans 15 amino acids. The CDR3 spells CASSIGQGVYNEQFF. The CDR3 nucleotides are TGTGCCAGCTCCATCGGACAGGGGGTCTACAATGAGCAGTTCTTC.

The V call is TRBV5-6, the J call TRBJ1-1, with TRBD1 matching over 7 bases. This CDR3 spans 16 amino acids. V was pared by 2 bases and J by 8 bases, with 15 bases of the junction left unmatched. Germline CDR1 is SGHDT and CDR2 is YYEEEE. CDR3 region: CASSFRDSGVSGEAFF. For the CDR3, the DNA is TGTGCCAGCAGCTTCCGGGACAGCGGAGTTTCAGGGGAAGCTTTCTTT.

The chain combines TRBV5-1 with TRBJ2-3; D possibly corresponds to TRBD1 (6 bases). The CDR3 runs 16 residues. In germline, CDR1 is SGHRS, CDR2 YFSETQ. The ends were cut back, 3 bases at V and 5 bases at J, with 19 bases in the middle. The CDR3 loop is CASSWGPGPERDTQYF. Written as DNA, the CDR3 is TGCGCCAGCAGCTGGGGGCCGGGACCCGAGAGAGATACGCAGTATTTT.

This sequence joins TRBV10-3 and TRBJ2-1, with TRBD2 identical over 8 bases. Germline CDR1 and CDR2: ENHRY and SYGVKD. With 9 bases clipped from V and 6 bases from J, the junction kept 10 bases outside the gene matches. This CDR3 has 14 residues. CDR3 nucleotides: TGTGCCATAGGAGGTGCGGGGGGTTTCAATGAGCAGTTCTTC. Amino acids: CAIGGAGGFNEQFF.

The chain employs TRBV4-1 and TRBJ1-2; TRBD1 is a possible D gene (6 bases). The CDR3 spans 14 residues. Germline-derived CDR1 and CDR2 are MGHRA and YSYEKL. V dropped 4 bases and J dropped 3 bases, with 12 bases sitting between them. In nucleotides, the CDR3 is TGCGCCAGCAGCCGCGGACAGCTACACTATGGCTACACCTTC. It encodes CASSRGQLHYGYTF.